One and the same sample provided the 9 T cell receptor beta chains below, sequenced in a study of blood T cell repertoires in COVID-19. Sequencing used immunoSEQ multiplex PCR; TCRdb keeps in-frame clones, though not all of them. The sample gives fewer than 450,000 clones, around nine tenths of which show up once; less than 1.5% is in the top ten. Material for sequencing was PBMCs or T cells enriched from blood (not recorded which). The receptors stem from a woman aged 18-30 years who had recovered from COVID-19.

In its sample, this clone was seen a few times. The V call is TRBV6-4, the J call TRBJ2-2; 8 bases line up with TRBD1. J was trimmed by 3 bases and V by 6 bases; bases with no gene match: 3. Germline V CDR1 and CDR2: MRHNA, SNTAGT. This CDR3 has 14 amino acids. The CDR3 bases are TGTGCCAGCAGCCCGGGACAGGACACCGGGGAGCTGTTTTTT. It is translated as CASSPGQDTGELFF.

This chain links TRBV5-4 with TRBJ2-2, with 11 bases fitting TRBD2. Trimming removed 3 bases from V and 6 bases from J; junction bases left unmatched: 1. This CDR3 has 14 residues. CDR1 is SGHNT and CDR2 is YYREEE in the germline V gene (reference sequence). The CDR3 sequence: CASSSSGGPGELFF. The CDR3 coding sequence is TGTGCCAGCAGCTCTAGCGGGGGGCCCGGGGAGCTGTTTTTT.

On this clone: One end of the junction fails to match germline, which may point to a read error. The chain recombines TRBV11-2 with TRBJ2-1; 7 nucleotides align to TRBD1. The CDR3 has 15 residues. Per the germline V gene, CDR1 is SGHAT and CDR2 is FQNNGV. The CDR3 DNA is TGTGCCAGCAGCCTAGACAGGGTAGCCTACAATGAGCAGTTCTTC. Translation gives CASSLDRVAYNEQFF.

Only one count was recorded for this clone. Likely a read error: the CDR3 ends without its conserved phenylalanine or tryptophan. Because the CDR3's place on the DNA is in doubt, the DNA is left out and the CDR3 is given as listed by TCRdb. The chain uses TRBV3-1 (or the pseudogene TRBV3-2) and TRBJ1-2; the DNA was not used to check the table's D call, TRBD1. Germline V gives CDR1 LGHDT, CDR2 YNNKEL (reference sequence). Ends included, the CDR3 has 16 residues. The CDR3 spells CASSQHRDRKSVELWV.

The gene calls are TRBV28 and TRBJ2-5; 9 bases line up with TRBD1. The length of the CDR3 is 16 residues. V dropped 6 bases and J dropped 5; count of bases not matched to a gene: 13. Germline CDR1 reads MDHEN; CDR2 reads SYDVKM. The CDR3 protein is CASRSVTGGGMETQYF. CDR3 sequence (DNA): TGTGCCAGCAGATCCGTTACAGGGGGCGGCATGGAGACCCAGTACTTC.

The chain couples TRBV10-3 to TRBJ1-4, with D possibly being TRBD1 (6 bases). V lost 3 bases, J lost 7 bases, and 12 bases lay in between. This CDR3 is built from 14 residues. CDR1 is ENHRY, CDR2 SYGVKD, per germline. The DNA of the CDR3 is TGTGCCATCAGTGACTCAGGGGCTGGTGAAAAACTGTTTTTT. Translated: CAISDSGAGEKLFF.

The V and J genes are TRBV11-2 and TRBJ1-3; 8 bases fit TRBD1. The CDR3 loop spans 15 amino acids. CDR1 is SGHAT, CDR2 FQNNGV, per germline. J lost 4 bases, V lost 8 bases, and 10 bases had no gene match. CDR3 coding DNA: TGTGCCAGCCGAGACCAGGGGGCTGAAGGAAACACCATATATTTT. Protein product: CASRDQGAEGNTIYF.

This sequence joins TRBV25-1 and TRBJ1-5; 8 nucleotides agree with TRBD1. CDR1 is MGHDK, CDR2 SYGVNS, per germline. Trimming removed 8 bases from V and 4 bases from J; junction bases left unmatched: 4. This CDR3 is 13 amino acids long. The DNA for the CDR3 is TGTGCCAGCCAGGGGGCTAGTAATCAGCCCCAGCATTTT. Translating it yields CASQGASNQPQHF.

The genes are TRBV19 and TRBJ1-5; D not certain. The CDR3 spans 13 residues. CDR1 and CDR2 (germline): LNHDA, SQIVND (reference sequence). V gave up 1 base and J gave up 7 bases, with 8 bases separating them. CDR3 in DNA: TGTGCCAGTAGTATAGGAGGGTGGCAGCCCCAGCATTTT. Translation: CASSIGGWQPQHF. The variable domain in full, completed from reference TRBV19 and TRBJ1-5, reads DGGITQSPKYLFRKEGQNVTLSCEQNLNHDAMYWYRQDPGQGLRLIYYSQIVNDFQKGDIAEGYSVSREKKESFPLTVTSAQKNPTAFYLCASSIGGWQPQHFGDGTRLSIL.